These 25 T cell receptor beta chains originate from one sample sequenced in a study of shared clonotypes between healthy human individuals. Measured with immunoSEQ multiplex PCR; TCRdb has only the in-frame clones, and not every one. The table lists over a million clones, 75% of them singletons. Sequences were obtained from memory CD4+ T cells sorted from blood. Documented subset: CD45RA-negative fraction. Source of these receptors: a man younger than 30 in good health.

This clone appeared once. The rearrangement links TRBV10-2 to TRBJ1-1; 7 bases line up with TRBD1. V dropped 6 bases and J dropped 3; count of bases not matched to a gene: 22. Germline values: CDR1 WSHSY, CDR2 SAAADI. The CDR3 length is 19 residues. The CDR3 spells CASSSSQTTGPKSDTEAFF. In nucleotides, the CDR3 is TGCGCCAGCAGCTCCAGTCAAACGACAGGGCCGAAAAGTGACACTGAAGCTTTCTTT.

The chain is built from TRBV21-1 and TRBJ2-3; the table assigns TRBD1, which was not confirmed against the DNA. TRBV21-1 is a recognized pseudogene. The CDR3 consists of 15 residues. CDR3 amino acids: CASSKDVRSTDTQYF. In DNA form, the CDR3 reads TGTGCCAGCAGCAAAGACGTCAGAAGCACAGATACGCAGTATTTT.

This clone was recorded only once. The chain joins TRBV7-2 to TRBJ1-3; a weak D match, TRBD1 (5 bases). Germline V gene sequence: CDR1 SGHTA, CDR2 FQGNSA. The CDR3 length is 16 residues. Trimming pared 5 bases from V and 2 bases from J, leaving 16 bases between. Here the CDR3 DNA reads TGTGCCAGCAGCAGAACCGGGACCCTAGCTGGAAACACCATATATTTT. This translates into CASSRTGTLAGNTIYF.

This clone was observed a few times. This chain links TRBV11-2 with TRBJ1-1; D is unresolved. V dropped 7 bases and J dropped 1 base, with 10 bases sitting between them. Germline-derived CDR1 and CDR2 are SGHAT and FQNNGV. The CDR3 contains 13 residues. Written as DNA, the CDR3 is TGTGCCAGCAAATCCGACCCGAACACTGAAGCTTTCTTT. Translation: CASKSDPNTEAFF.

The chain uses TRBV6-4 and TRBJ2-2; no definite D call. The CDR3 is 13 amino acids. Trimming removed 5 bases at V and 6 bases at J, with 10 bases between. Germline-derived CDR1 and CDR2 are MRHNA and SNTAGT. The CDR3, as DNA: TGTGCCAGCAGTCTCGAGATGGCCGGGGAGCTGTTTTTT. The encoded protein is CASSLEMAGELFF.

CDR3 sequence reads: CASRSGQGSYEQYF. The CDR3 DNA is TGTGCCAGCAGGTCTGGTCAGGGTTCCTACGAGCAGTACTTC. This chain links TRBV28 with TRBJ2-7, with D perhaps TRBD1 (5 bases). Germline CDR1 and CDR2: MDHEN and SYDVKM. V gave up 6 bases and J gave up 1 base, with 13 bases separating them. This CDR3 region has 14 residues.

This clone appeared a single time. The chain links TRBV5-1 to TRBJ2-7; either TRBD1 or TRBD2 may fit D (5 bases each). The CDR3 is made up of 15 amino acids. V was clipped by 6 bases and J by 2 bases, with 18 bases between them. The germline V gene encodes CDR1 SGHRS and CDR2 YFSETQ. CDR3 in amino acids: CASKHTWQGPYEQYF. In DNA, the CDR3 is TGCGCCAGCAAACATACCTGGCAGGGACCCTACGAGCAGTACTTC.

In regard to this clone: The sample carries other DNA sequences with the same CDR3. CDR3 sequence: CASSLVSGTTGELFF. CDR3 nucleotides: TGCGCCAGCAGCTTGGTTTCAGGGACAACCGGGGAGCTGTTTTTT. The V call is TRBV5-1, the J call TRBJ2-2; tentative D call: TRBD1 (6 bases). Germline V gives CDR1 SGHRS, CDR2 YFSETQ. The CDR3 spans 15 residues. Trimming took off 0 bases at V and 5 bases at J, with 11 bases between the two ends.

The chain is built from TRBV11-2 and TRBJ1-1; D is unclear. Trimming removed 2 bases at V and 3 bases at J, with 7 bases between. The CDR3 contains 13 residues. Per germline, CDR1 SGHAT and CDR2 FQNNGV. DNA of the CDR3: TGTGCCAGCAGCTTATTTAGGTACACTGAAGCTTTCTTT. It encodes CASSLFRYTEAFF.

The chain is built from TRBV5-8 and TRBJ2-1, with TRBD1 identical over 7 bases. This CDR3 region has 15 residues. J lost 6 bases, V lost 3 bases, and 9 bases had no gene match. In germline, CDR1 is SGHTS, CDR2 YDEGEE. The CDR3 DNA sequence: TGTGCCAGCAGCTCGGGACAGACTCAGGGCAATGAGCAGTTCTTC. This encodes CASSSGQTQGNEQFF. Looking up the rest from reference TRBV5-8 and TRBJ2-1 gives the full variable domain: EAGVTQSPTHLIKTRGQQATLRCSPISGHTSVYWYQQALGLGLQFLLWYDEGEERNRGNFPPRFSGRQFPNYSSELNVNALELEDSALYLCASSSGQTQGNEQFFGPGTRLTVL.

The chain combines TRBV7-2 with TRBJ2-7, with D tentatively TRBD2 (6 bases). The CDR3 contains 15 residues. V lost 2 bases, J lost 4 bases, and 15 bases lay in between. Germline loops: CDR1 SGHTA, CDR2 FQGNSA. CDR3 region: CASSLNWISGYEQYF. The CDR3 coding sequence is TGTGCCAGCAGCTTAAATTGGATTAGCGGTTACGAGCAGTACTTC.

This sequence joins TRBV5-4 and TRBJ2-1; D is perhaps TRBD2 (6 bases). The V end was cut by 5 bases, the J end by 3 bases, with 15 bases between. Germline V gene lookup returns CDR1 SGHNT and CDR2 YYREEE (reference sequence). CDR3 size: 15 residues. This CDR3 is CASSQSGLYYNEQFF. The CDR3, as DNA: TGTGCCAGCAGTCAATCGGGACTTTACTACAATGAGCAGTTCTTC.

With regard to this clone: A far larger clone is only one base removed, so a read error is likely. The chain carries TRBV5-1 and TRBJ1-1; TRBD1 matches 7 bases. With 4 bases clipped from V and 0 bases from J, the junction kept 3 bases outside the gene matches. The CDR3 contains 14 residues. The V gene's germline CDR1 is SGHRS and CDR2 YFSETQ. CDR3 sequence (DNA): TGCGCCAGCAGCCCCGGGACAGTGAACACTGAAGCTTTCTTT. This codes for CASSPGTVNTEAFF.

The gene calls are TRBV9 and TRBJ1-4, with 8 nucleotides matching TRBD1. CDR1 and CDR2 (germline): SGDLS, YYNGEE. V lost 0 bases and J lost 11; bases outside the gene matches: 9. The CDR3 covers 15 residues. The CDR3 region is CASSVAADRVEKLFF. The CDR3 DNA reads as TGTGCCAGCAGCGTAGCCGCGGACAGGGTGGAGAAACTGTTTTTT.

On this clone: At one boundary the junction diverges from the germline segment, which might be a read error. The chain uses TRBV7-2 and TRBJ2-4, with unresolved D. The CDR3 contains 12 residues. Germline V CDR1 and CDR2: SGHTA, FQGNSA. CDR3 in DNA: TGTGCCAGCACCCCGGAGCGTACGCATTTGAACTTC. Protein product: CASTPERTHLNF.

The chain links TRBV28 to TRBJ1-1, with 11 positions matching TRBD1. Trimming took 2 bases from V and 4 from J; bases not matched to a gene: 0. The germline CDR1 and CDR2 sequences are MDHEN and SYDVKM. There are 14 residues in the CDR3. The CDR3 DNA reads TGTGCCAGCAGTTTAGGGACAGGGGGCACTGAAGCTTTCTTT. It codes for CASSLGTGGTEAFF.

Only a few counts were recorded for this clone. This chain joins TRBV30 and TRBJ1-3, with D perhaps TRBD1 (6 bases). The CDR3 is made up of 16 amino acids. Germline V gives CDR1 GTSNPN, CDR2 SVGIG (reference sequence). Between the trimmed V and J ends, which lost 2 bases and 0 bases, there was a span of 14 bases. The CDR3 sequence: CAWSRGTFYSGNTIYF. In DNA form, the CDR3 reads TGTGCCTGGAGTAGGGGGACTTTTTACTCTGGAAACACCATATATTTT.

The chain is built from TRBV2 and TRBJ2-1; a weak D match, TRBD2 (5 bases). V dropped 6 bases and J dropped 7 bases, with 16 bases sitting between them. CDR1 SNHLY and CDR2 FYNNEI come from the germline V gene. There are 14 residues in the CDR3. The DNA of the CDR3 is TGTGCCAGCAGGGAGAATAGCGTCGGGAATGAGCAGTTCTTC. Translated, it gives CASRENSVGNEQFF. Drawing the rest from reference TRBV2 and TRBJ2-1, the complete variable domain is EPEVTQTPSHQVTQMGQEVILRCVPISNHLYFYWYRQILGQKVEFLVSFYNNEISEKSEIFDDQFSVERPDGSNFTLKIRSTKLEDSAMYFCASRENSVGNEQFFGPGTRLTVL.

This chain connects TRBV2 to TRBJ2-3, with 8 bases matching TRBD1. The germline gives CDR1 SNHLY, CDR2 FYNNEI. The trim removed 7 bases at V and 9 bases at J, leaving 12 bases unmatched. CDR3 length: 14 amino acids. CDR3 sequence (DNA): TGTGCCAGCACCGCCACGGACAGGGTTCGCACGCAGTATTTT. Its protein is CASTATDRVRTQYF.

This chain uses TRBV6-6 with TRBJ1-6; unclear D gene. V dropped 6 bases and J dropped 5 bases, with 8 bases sitting between them. The CDR3 is 13 amino acids. Germline V gives CDR1 MNHNY, CDR2 SVGAGI (reference sequence). Here the CDR3 DNA reads TGTGCCAGCAGCAAACTTAATAATTCACCCCTCCACTTT. Its protein is CASSKLNNSPLHF.

The rearrangement joins TRBV9 to TRBJ2-6; D gene ambiguous. Germline V lookup: CDR1 SGDLS, CDR2 YYNGEE. Trimming removed 2 bases at V and 0 bases at J, with 9 bases between. The CDR3 is made up of 16 amino acids. The CDR3 sequence is CASSVPGSSGANVLTF. CDR3 DNA sequence: TGTGCCAGCAGCGTTCCCGGCAGCTCTGGGGCCAACGTCCTGACTTTC. Drawing the rest from reference TRBV9 and TRBJ2-6, the complete variable domain is DSGVTQTPKHLITATGQRVTLRCSPRSGDLSVYWYQQSLDQGLQFLIQYYNGEERAKGNILERFSAQQFPDLHSELNLSSLELGDSALYFCASSVPGSSGANVLTFGAGSRLTVL.

This clone was detected ten times or more. The V gene is TRBV30, the J gene TRBJ2-1; tentatively, D is TRBD2 (7 bases). The CDR3 runs 16 residues. With 0 bases removed from V and 0 bases from J, the gap between germline ends came to 12 bases. Per the germline V gene, CDR1 is GTSNPN and CDR2 is SVGIG (reference sequence). This CDR3 reads CAWSVHRGGSYNEQFF. Here the CDR3 DNA reads TGTGCCTGGAGTGTACATAGGGGGGGCTCCTACAATGAGCAGTTCTTC.

The chain carries TRBV28 and TRBJ2-5; 10 nucleotides line up with TRBD2. The CDR3 runs 15 residues. The junction had 10 bases not matched to a gene; V was cut back by 4 bases and J by 8 bases. The V gene's germline CDR1 is MDHEN and CDR2 SYDVKM. CDR3 sequence reads: CASSSPAGGAPTQYF. Written as DNA, the CDR3 is TGTGCCAGCAGTTCCCCAGCGGGGGGGGCCCCTACCCAGTACTTC.

This rearrangement joins TRBV18 to TRBJ2-7, with D maybe TRBD1 (6 bases). Trimming pared 2 bases from V and 3 bases from J, leaving 14 bases between. CDR3 length equals 15 residues. Germline CDR1 is KGHSH and CDR2 is LQKENI. CDR3 in amino acids: CASSPTPQGSYEQYF. In DNA, the CDR3 is TGTGCCAGCTCACCAACTCCTCAGGGGAGCTACGAGCAGTACTTC.

The CDR3 DNA is TGTGCCAGCAGCAGACAGGCGAATCAGCCCCAGCATTTT. It encodes CASSRQANQPQHF. This chain joins TRBV27 and TRBJ1-5, with D possibly matching TRBD1 (6 bases). CDR3 length equals 13 residues. CDR1 is MNHEY, CDR2 SMNVEV, per germline (reference sequence). V was cut by 6 bases and J by 4 bases, with 10 bases left in between.